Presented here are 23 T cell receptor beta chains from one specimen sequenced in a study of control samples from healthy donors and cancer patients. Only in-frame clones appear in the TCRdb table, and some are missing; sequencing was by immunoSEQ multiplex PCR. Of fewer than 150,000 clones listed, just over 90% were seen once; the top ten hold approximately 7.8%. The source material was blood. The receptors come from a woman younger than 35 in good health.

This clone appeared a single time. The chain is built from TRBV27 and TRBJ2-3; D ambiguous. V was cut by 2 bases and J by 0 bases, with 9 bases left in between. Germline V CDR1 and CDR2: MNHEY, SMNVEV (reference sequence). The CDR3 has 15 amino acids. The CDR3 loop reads CASSLRGLSTDTQYF. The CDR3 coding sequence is TGTGCCAGCAGTTTACGTGGGTTAAGCACAGATACGCAGTATTTT.

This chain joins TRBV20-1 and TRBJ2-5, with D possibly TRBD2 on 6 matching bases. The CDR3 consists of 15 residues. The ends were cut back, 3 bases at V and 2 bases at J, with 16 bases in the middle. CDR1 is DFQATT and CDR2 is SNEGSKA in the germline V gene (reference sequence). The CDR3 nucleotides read TGCAGTGCTAGTGGCTCGGGACTTATACAAGAGACCCAGTACTTC. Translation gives CSASGSGLIQETQYF.

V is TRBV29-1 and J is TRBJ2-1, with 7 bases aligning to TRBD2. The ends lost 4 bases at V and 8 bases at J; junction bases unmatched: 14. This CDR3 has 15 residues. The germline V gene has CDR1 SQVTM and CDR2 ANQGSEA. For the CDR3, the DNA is TGCAGCGTTGCCAGTAGCGGGTTTTACAGCGATGAGCAGTTCTTC. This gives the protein CSVASSGFYSDEQFF.

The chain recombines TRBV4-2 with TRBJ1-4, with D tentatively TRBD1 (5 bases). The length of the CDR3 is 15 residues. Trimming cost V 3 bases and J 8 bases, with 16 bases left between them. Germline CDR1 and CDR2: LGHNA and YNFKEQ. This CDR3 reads CASSQEGHPGEKLFF. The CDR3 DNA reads TGTGCCAGCAGCCAGGAAGGACACCCGGGGGAAAAACTGTTTTTT.

The CDR3 nucleotides read TGTGCCAGCTGCCCCCAGGGGACTAGCTCCTACGAGCAGTACTTC. Its translation is CASCPQGTSSYEQYF. The chain is built from TRBV28 and TRBJ2-7, with TRBD2 identical over 8 bases. The CDR3 covers 15 residues. The germline V gene encodes CDR1 MDHEN and CDR2 SYDVKM. V trimming: 8 bases; J trimming: 0 bases; junction bases outside the gene matches: 9.

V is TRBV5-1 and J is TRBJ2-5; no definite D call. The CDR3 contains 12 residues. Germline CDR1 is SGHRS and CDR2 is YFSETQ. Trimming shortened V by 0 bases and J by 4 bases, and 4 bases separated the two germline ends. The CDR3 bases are TGCGCCAGCAGCTTGGCCGGAGAGACCCAGTACTTC. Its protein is CASSLAGETQYF.

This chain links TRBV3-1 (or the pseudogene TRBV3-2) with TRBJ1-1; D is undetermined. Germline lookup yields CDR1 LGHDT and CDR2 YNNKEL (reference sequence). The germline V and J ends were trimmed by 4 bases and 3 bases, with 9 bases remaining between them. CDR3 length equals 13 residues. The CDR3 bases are TGTGCCAGCAGCCGCGGGTCGTACACTGAAGCTTTCTTT. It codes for CASSRGSYTEAFF.

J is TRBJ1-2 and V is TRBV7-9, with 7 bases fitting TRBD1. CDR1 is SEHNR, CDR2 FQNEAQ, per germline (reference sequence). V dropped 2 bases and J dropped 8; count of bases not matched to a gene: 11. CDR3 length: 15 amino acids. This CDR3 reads CASSLKADRVQGYTF. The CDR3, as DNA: TGTGCCAGCAGCTTAAAAGCCGACAGGGTCCAAGGCTACACCTTC.

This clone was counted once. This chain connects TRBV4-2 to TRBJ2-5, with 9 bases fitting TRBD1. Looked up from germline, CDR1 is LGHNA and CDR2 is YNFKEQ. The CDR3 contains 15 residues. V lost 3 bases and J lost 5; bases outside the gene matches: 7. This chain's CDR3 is CASSHPGQGTETQYF. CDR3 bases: TGTGCCAGCAGCCACCCCGGACAGGGGACGGAGACCCAGTACTTC.

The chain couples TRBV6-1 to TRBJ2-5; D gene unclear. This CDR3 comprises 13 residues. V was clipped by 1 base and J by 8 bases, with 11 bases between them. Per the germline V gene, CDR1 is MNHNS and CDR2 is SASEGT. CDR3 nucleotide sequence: TGTGCCAGCAGTGAAGGGCAGAGTTTAACCCAGTACTTC. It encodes CASSEGQSLTQYF.

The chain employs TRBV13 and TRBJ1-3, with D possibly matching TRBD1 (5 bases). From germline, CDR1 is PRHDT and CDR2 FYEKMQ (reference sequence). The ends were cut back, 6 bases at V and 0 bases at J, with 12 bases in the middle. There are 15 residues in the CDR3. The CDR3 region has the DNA TGTGCCAGCAGTCCGCAGGGACTCTCTGGAAACACCATATATTTT. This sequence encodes CASSPQGLSGNTIYF. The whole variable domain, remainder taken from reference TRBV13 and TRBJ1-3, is AAGVIQSPRHLIKEKRETATLKCYPIPRHDTVYWYQQGPGQDPQFLISFYEKMQSDKGSIPDRFSAQQFSDYHSELNMSSLELGDSALYFCASSPQGLSGNTIYFGEGSWLTVV.

The CDR3 region is CASRDRENTEAFF. CDR3 bases: TGTGCCAGCAGAGACAGGGAGAACACTGAAGCTTTCTTT. This chain connects TRBV6-5 to TRBJ1-1, with 7 bases that match TRBD1. CDR3 length: 13 amino acids. The germline V gene encodes CDR1 MNHEY and CDR2 SVGAGI. V dropped 6 bases and J dropped 1; count of bases not matched to a gene: 2.

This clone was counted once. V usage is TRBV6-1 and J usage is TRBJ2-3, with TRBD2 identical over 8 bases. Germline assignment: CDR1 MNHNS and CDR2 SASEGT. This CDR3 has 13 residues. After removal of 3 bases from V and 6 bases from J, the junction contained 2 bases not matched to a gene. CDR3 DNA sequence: TGTGCCAGCAGTGATGGACTAGCTGATACGCAGTATTTT. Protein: CASSDGLADTQYF.

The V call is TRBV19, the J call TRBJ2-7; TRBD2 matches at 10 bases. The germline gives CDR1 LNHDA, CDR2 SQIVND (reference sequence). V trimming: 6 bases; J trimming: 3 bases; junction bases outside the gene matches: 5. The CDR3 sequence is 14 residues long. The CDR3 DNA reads TGTGCCAGTAGAACTAGCGGGGAGTTCTACGAGCAGTACTTC. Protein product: CASRTSGEFYEQYF.

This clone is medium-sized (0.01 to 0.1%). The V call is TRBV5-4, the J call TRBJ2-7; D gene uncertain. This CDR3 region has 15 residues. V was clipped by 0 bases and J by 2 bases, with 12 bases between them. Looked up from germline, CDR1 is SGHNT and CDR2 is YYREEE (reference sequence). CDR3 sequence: CASSLGGGATYEQYF. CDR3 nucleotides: TGTGCCAGCAGCTTGGGGGGTGGTGCTACCTACGAGCAGTACTTC.

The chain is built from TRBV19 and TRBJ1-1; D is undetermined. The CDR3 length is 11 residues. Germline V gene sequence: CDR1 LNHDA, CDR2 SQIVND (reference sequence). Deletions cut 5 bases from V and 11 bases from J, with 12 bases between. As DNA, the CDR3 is TGTGCCAGTAGTGCGGCGGGGAGGGCTTTCTTT. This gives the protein CASSAAGRAFF.

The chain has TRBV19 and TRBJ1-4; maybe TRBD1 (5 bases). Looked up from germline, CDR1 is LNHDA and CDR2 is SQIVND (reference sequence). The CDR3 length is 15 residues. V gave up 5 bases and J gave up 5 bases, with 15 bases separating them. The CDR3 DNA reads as TGTGCCAGTAGTTCAACCGGGACGAGGAATGAAAAACTGTTTTTT. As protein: CASSSTGTRNEKLFF.

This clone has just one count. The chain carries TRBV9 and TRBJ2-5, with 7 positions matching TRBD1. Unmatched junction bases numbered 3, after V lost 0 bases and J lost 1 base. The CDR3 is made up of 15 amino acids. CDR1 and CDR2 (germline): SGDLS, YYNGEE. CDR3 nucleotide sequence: TGTGCCAGCAGCGTAGGGGACAGAGCCCAAGAGACCCAGTACTTC. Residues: CASSVGDRAQETQYF.

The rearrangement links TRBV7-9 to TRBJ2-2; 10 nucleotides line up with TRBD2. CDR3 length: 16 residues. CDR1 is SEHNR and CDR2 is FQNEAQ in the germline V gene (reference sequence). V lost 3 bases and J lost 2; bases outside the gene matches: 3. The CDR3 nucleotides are TGTGCCAGCAGCTTGACTAGCGGGTATAACACCGGGGAGCTGTTTTTT. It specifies CASSLTSGYNTGELFF.

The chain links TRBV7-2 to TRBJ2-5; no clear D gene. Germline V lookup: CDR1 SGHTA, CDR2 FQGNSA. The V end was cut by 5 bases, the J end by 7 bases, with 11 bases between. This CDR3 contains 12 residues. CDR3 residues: CASSDFFGTQYF. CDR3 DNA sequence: TGTGCCAGCAGCGATTTCTTTGGGACCCAGTACTTC.

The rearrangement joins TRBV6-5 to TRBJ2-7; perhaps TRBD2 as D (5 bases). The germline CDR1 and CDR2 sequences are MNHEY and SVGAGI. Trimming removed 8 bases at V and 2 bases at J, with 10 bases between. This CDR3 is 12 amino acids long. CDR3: CASEGGTYEQYF. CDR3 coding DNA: TGTGCCAGCGAGGGCGGCACCTACGAGCAGTACTTC.

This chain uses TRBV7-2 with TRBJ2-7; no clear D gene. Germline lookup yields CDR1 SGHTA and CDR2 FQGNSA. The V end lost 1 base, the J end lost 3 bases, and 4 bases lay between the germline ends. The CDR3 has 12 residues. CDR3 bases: TGTGCCAGCAGCTTAGGCTACTACGAGCAGTACTTC. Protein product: CASSLGYYEQYF.

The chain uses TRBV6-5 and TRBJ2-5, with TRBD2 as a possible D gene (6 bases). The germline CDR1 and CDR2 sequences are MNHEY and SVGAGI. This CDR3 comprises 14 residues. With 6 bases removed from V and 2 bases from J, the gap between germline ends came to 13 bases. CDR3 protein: CASRQAGIQETQYF. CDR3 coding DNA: TGTGCCAGCAGACAAGCGGGCATACAAGAGACCCAGTACTTC.